A selection of T cell receptor beta chains follows, all from one sample in a study of shared clonotypes between healthy human individuals. The assay was immunoSEQ multiplex PCR, and TCRdb's table has in-frame clones only and misses some. The table has roughly 2.1 million clones, 85% to 95% seen once; the top ten hold under 2%. Input material: naive CD8+ T cells from PBMCs. The receptor source for this set is a man aged 18-30 years in good health. Some clones in this sample may be carry-over from other donors' samples. Each CDR3 is given with its conserved first and last residue. D genes are given only for firm matches. Clone size, where shown, is once, few, many, or a class for clones that have expanded.

d_gene	j_gene	v_gene	abundance	CDR3aa	CDR3nt
.	TRBJ1-4	TRBV6-5	.	CASSYTVNEKLFF	TGTGCCAGCAGTTACACGGTTAATGAAAAACTGTTTTTT
.	TRBJ2-5	TRBV7-9	.	CASSSSLETQYF	TGTGCCAGCAGCTCTTCACTAGAGACCCAGTACTTC
TRBD1	TRBJ2-7	TRBV10-3	.	CAMSTGVYEQYF	TGTGCCATGAGTACAGGGGTCTACGAGCAGTACTTC
TRBD1	TRBJ2-1	TRBV6-5	.	CASSTRTGGEDEQFF	TGTGCCAGCAGCACTCGGACAGGGGGCGAGGATGAGCAGTTCTTC
TRBD2	TRBJ2-3	TRBV19	.	CASSIGGGRDTQYF	TGTGCCAGTTCCATCGGGGGGGGTAGAGATACGCAGTATTTT
TRBD2	TRBJ2-5	TRBV5-4	.	CASSLRRELAQETQYF	TGTGCCAGCAGCTTGCGGCGGGAGTTAGCCCAAGAGACCCAGTACTTC
TRBD2	TRBJ2-1	TRBV25-1	.	CASSVGSGSYEQFF	TGTGCCAGCAGTGTTGGTAGCGGGAGCTATGAGCAGTTCTTC
TRBD2	TRBJ2-1	TRBV6-5	.	CASRIAGGGRNEQFF	TGTGCCAGCAGGATAGCGGGAGGAGGTCGGAATGAGCAGTTCTTC
TRBD1	TRBJ2-7	TRBV6-6	.	CASSYAGQGDEQYF	TGTGCCAGCAGTTACGCAGGACAGGGCGACGAGCAGTACTTC
TRBD1	TRBJ1-4	TRBV9	.	CASSASPGQGFSANEKLFF	TGTGCCAGCAGCGCCAGCCCGGGACAGGGTTTTTCGGCTAATGAAAAACTGTTTTTT
.	TRBJ2-1	TRBV6-1	.	CASSLARGLHNEQFF	TGTGCCAGCAGCCTGGCCAGAGGTCTGCACAATGAGCAGTTCTTC
TRBD2	TRBJ2-3	TRBV4-1	.	CASSGGLAGGLRRTDTQYF	TGCGCCAGCAGCGGCGGACTAGCGGGAGGGCTAAGGCGCACAGATACGCAGTATTTT
.	TRBJ2-3	TRBV9	.	CASSVGEGTDTQYF	TGTGCCAGCAGCGTAGGTGAGGGCACAGATACGCAGTATTTT
TRBD2	TRBJ2-1	TRBV7-8	once	CASSPTLAGVTNEQFF	TGTGCCAGCAGCCCGACATTAGCGGGAGTGACTAATGAGCAGTTCTTC
TRBD2	TRBJ2-7	TRBV9	.	CASSVDGSGRPLYEQYF	TGTGCCAGCAGCGTAGATGGTAGCGGGAGGCCTCTCTACGAGCAGTACTTC
.	TRBJ2-4	TRBV13	.	CASSSSRGTPKNIQYF	TGTGCCAGCAGCTCCTCCCGGGGCACCCCCAAAAACATTCAGTACTTC
.	TRBJ2-7	TRBV11-2	.	CASSYDLSYEQYF	TGTGCCAGCAGCTACGATCTGTCCTACGAGCAGTACTTC
.	TRBJ2-1	TRBV11-2	.	CASSLAGEFIYNEQFF	TGTGCCAGCAGCTTAGCGGGGGAATTTATATACAATGAGCAGTTCTTC
TRBD1	TRBJ2-1	TRBV4-1	.	CASTPGDRGEQFF	TGCGCCAGCACCCCAGGTGACAGGGGTGAGCAGTTCTTC
TRBD2	TRBJ2-7	TRBV9	.	CASSVETSGIHEQYF	TGTGCCAGCAGCGTAGAGACTAGCGGGATCCACGAGCAGTACTTC
TRBD2	TRBJ2-7	TRBV27	.	CASSPSFGTSAYEQYF	TGTGCCAGCAGTCCCAGTTTCGGGACTAGCGCGTACGAGCAGTACTTC
.	TRBJ1-5	TRBV4-1	.	CASSQTSSNQPQHF	TGCGCCAGCAGCCAAACCTCGAGCAATCAGCCCCAGCATTTT